Following are 2 T cell receptor beta chains from one sample sequenced in a study of patients and donors after allogeneic stem cell transplantation. One entry per CDR3 protein results from TCRdb running MiXCR on the RT-PCR reads. The top ten clones hold around 6% of a sample with roughly 940,000 distinct CDR3 sequences, about 20% of them seen once. Specimen: blood, either unsorted or a sorted T cell fraction (not recorded which). Receptor source: a human donor who was either an allogeneic HSCT recipient or a stem cell or donor lymphocyte infusion donor (not recorded which). It is not recorded whose cells these are; they may come from a transplant donor.

The chain carries TRBV6-2 or TRBV6-3 and TRBJ2-1; the D is unclear. Deletions cut 5 bases from V and 2 bases from J, with 16 bases between. CDR1 MNHEY and CDR2 SVGEGT come from the germline V gene. CDR3 length equals 16 residues. CDR3 in amino acids: CASSRVPGLAYNEQFF. The CDR3 coding sequence is TGTGCCAGCAGTAGAGTCCCCGGCCTAGCCTACAATGAGCAGTTCTTC.

The chain couples TRBV5-1 to TRBJ1-1; no clear D gene. The CDR3 extends over 15 amino acids. Germline CDR1 is SGHRS and CDR2 is YFSETQ. V was cut by 1 base and J by 7 bases, with 17 bases left in between. CDR3 protein: CASSLRAVARVEAFF. The CDR3 bases are TGCGCCAGCAGCTTGCGGGCCGTCGCTAGGGTTGAAGCTTTCTTT.